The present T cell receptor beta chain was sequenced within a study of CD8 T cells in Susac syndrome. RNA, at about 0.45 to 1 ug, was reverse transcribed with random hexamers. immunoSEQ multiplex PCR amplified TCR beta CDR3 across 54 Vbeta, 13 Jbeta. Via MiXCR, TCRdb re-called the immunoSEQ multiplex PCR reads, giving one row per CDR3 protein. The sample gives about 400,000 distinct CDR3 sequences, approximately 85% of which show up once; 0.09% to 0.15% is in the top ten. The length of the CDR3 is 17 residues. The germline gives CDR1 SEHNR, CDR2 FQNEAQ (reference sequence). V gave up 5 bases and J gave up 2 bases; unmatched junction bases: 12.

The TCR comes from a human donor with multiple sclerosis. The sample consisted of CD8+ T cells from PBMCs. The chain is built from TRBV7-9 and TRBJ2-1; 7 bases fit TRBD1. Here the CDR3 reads CASSPLVSGGTYNEQFF. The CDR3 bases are TGTGCCAGCAGCCCTCTTGTGTCAGGGGGAACCTACAATGAGCAGTTCTTC.